This TCR beta chain was sequenced for a study of T-cell reconstitution after alpha-beta-depleted transplantation in children. Findings and limits, study-wide: Several hundred expanded graft clones reportedly supplied alpha-beta T cells about two months after transplant.

Preparation of the TCRbeta library involved a method that used unique molecular identifiers. MiXCR, applied by TCRdb to the PCR reads, yields one record per CDR3 protein. The table has over 200,000 distinct CDR3 sequences, roughly a sixth seen once; the top ten hold 40% to 50%. A remark on this clonotype: Its antigen remains unidentified.

Sequenced here: PBMCs, mostly from graft donor cells, sampled 360 days after TCRalphabeta/CD19-depleted stem cell transplant. This TCR derives from a male patient between 2 and 15 years old who had a stem cell transplant for acute lymphoblastic leukemia, so the T cells may come from the graft donor.

The CDR3 loop is CASRPSGLTDTQYF. The DNA of the CDR3 is TGTGCCAGCAGGCCTAGCGGACTCACAGATACGCAGTATTTT. The chain joins TRBV11-2 to TRBJ2-3, with TRBD2 matching 7 bases. With 6 bases clipped from V and 2 bases from J, the junction kept 5 bases outside the gene matches. Germline V gene sequence: CDR1 SGHAT, CDR2 FQNNGV. The CDR3 is made up of 14 amino acids.